This entry features one T cell receptor (beta chain) sequence. TCRdb re-called the RT-PCR reads with MiXCR, one entry per CDR3 protein. The data show some 500,000 distinct CDR3 sequences, 25% seen once. These data come from a study of response to subunit inactivated influenza vaccine. The V and J ends lost 5 bases and 2 bases, in that order; junction bases with no gene match: 12. The germline V gene encodes CDR1 SEHNR and CDR2 FQNEAQ (reference sequence). This CDR3 contains 16 residues. The sample in question was CD4+ T cells sorted from PBMCs, obtained more than 4 days after vaccination. V usage is TRBV7-9 and J usage is TRBJ2-7, with 7 bases that match TRBD1. This sequence originates from a man between 50 and 59 years old who received an inactivated influenza vaccine. The CDR3 spells CASSPRTPGTAYEQYF. DNA for the CDR3: TGTGCCAGCAGCCCCAGAACTCCCGGGACAGCCTACGAGCAGTACTTC. Variable domain in full (rest from reference TRBV7-9 and TRBJ2-7): DTGVSQNPRHKITKRGQNVTFRCDPISEHNRLYWYRQTLGQGPEFLTYFQNEAQLEKSRLLSDRFSAERPKGSFSTLEIQRTEQGDSAMYLCASSPRTPGTAYEQYFGPGTRLTVT.